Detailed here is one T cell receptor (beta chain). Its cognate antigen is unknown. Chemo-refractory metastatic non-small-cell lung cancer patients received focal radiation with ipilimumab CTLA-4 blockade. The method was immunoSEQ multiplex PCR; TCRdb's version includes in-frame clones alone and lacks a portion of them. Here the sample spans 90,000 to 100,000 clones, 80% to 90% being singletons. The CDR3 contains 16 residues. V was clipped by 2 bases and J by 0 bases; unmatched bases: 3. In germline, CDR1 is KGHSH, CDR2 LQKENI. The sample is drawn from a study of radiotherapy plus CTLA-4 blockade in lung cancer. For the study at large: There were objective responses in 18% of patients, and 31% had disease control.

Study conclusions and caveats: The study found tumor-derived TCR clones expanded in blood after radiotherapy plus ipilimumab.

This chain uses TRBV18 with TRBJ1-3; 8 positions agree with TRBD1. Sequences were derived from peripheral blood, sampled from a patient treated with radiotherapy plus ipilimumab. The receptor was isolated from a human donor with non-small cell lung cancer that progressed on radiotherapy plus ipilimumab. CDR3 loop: CASSPDRGLSGNTIYF. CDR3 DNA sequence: TGTGCCAGCTCACCAGACAGGGGACTCTCTGGAAACACCATATATTTT. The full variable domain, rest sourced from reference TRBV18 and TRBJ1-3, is NAGVMQNPRHLVRRRGQEARLRCSPMKGHSHVYWYRQLPEEGLKFMVYLQKENIIDESGMPKERFSAEFPKEGPSILRIQQVVRGDSAAYFCASSPDRGLSGNTIYFGEGSWLTVV.